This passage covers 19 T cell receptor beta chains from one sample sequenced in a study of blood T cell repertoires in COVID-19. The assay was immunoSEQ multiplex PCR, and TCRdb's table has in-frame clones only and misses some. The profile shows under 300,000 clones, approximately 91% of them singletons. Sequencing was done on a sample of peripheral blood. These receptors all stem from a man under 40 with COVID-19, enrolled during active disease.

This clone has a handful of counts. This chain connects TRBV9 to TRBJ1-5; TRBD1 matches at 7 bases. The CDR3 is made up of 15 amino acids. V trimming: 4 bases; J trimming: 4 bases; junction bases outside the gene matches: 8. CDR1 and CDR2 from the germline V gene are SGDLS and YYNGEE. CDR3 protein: CASSKNRGPNQPQHF. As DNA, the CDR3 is TGTGCCAGCAGCAAAAACAGGGGACCGAATCAGCCCCAGCATTTT.

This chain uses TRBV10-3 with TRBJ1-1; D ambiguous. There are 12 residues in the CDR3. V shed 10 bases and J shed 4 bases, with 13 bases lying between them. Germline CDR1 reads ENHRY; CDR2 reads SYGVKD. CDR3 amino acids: CASIDTTTEAFF. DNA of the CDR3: TGTGCCAGCATCGACACGACCACTGAAGCTTTCTTT.

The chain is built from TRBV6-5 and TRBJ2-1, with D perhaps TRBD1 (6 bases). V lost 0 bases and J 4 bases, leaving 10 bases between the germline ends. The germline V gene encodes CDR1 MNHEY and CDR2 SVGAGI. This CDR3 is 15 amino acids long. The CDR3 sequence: CASSYSSRGYNEQFF. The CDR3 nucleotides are TGTGCCAGCAGTTACTCGAGTAGGGGGTACAATGAGCAGTTCTTC.

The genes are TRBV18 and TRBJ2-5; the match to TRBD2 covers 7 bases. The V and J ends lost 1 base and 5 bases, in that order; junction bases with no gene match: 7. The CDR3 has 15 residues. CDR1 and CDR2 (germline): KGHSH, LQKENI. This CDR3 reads CASSPQLASTETQYF. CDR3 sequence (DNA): TGTGCCAGCTCACCACAACTAGCGTCCACGGAGACCCAGTACTTC.

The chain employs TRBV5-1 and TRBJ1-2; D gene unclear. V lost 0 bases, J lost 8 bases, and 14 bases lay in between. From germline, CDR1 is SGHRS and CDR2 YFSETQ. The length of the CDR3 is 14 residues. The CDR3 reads CASSLANWTGGYTF. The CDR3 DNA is TGCGCCAGCAGCTTGGCCAATTGGACGGGGGGCTACACCTTC.

The DNA for the CDR3 is TGTGCCAGCTCACGGTCCCCTGGCGGAGCAGATACGCAGTATTTT. This translates into CASSRSPGGADTQYF. The rearrangement uses TRBV18 and TRBJ2-3; D gene ambiguous. The CDR3 covers 15 residues. The ends were cut back, 4 bases at V and 4 bases at J, with 15 bases in the middle. The germline V gene has CDR1 KGHSH and CDR2 LQKENI.

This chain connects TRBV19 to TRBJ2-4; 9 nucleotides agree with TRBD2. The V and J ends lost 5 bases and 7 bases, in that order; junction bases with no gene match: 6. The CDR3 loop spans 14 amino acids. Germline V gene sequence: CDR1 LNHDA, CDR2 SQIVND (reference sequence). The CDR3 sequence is CASSASGGPNIQYF. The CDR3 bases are TGTGCCAGTAGTGCGAGCGGGGGGCCCAACATTCAGTACTTC. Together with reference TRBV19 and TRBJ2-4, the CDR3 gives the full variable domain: DGGITQSPKYLFRKEGQNVTLSCEQNLNHDAMYWYRQDPGQGLRLIYYSQIVNDFQKGDIAEGYSVSREKKESFPLTVTSAQKNPTAFYLCASSASGGPNIQYFGAGTRLSVL.

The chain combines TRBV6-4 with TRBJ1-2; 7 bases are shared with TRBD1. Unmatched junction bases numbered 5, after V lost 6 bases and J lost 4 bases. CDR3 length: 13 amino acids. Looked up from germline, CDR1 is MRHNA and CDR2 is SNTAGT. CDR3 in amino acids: CASRQGTAYGYTF. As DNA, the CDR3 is TGTGCCAGCAGACAAGGGACAGCCTATGGCTACACCTTC.

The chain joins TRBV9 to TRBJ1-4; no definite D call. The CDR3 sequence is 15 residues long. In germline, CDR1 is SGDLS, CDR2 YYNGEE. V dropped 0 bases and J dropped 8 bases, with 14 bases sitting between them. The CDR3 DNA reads TGTGCCAGCAGCGTAGGAGGGAGAATGGACGAAAAACTGTTTTTT. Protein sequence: CASSVGGRMDEKLFF.

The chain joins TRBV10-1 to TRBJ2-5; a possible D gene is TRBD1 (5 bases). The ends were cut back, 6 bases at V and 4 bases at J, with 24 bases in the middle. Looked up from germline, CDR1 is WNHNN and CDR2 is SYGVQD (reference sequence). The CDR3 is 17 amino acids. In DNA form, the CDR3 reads TGCGCCAGCAGCGTCGGCTACCTTCAGGGTATGCGAGAGACCCAGTACTTC. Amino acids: CASSVGYLQGMRETQYF.

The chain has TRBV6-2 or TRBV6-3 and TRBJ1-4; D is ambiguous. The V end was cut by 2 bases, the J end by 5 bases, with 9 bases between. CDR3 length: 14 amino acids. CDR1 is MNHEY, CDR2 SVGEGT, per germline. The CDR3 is CASSYGSENEKLFF. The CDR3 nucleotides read TGTGCCAGCAGTTACGGGAGTGAGAATGAAAAACTGTTTTTT.

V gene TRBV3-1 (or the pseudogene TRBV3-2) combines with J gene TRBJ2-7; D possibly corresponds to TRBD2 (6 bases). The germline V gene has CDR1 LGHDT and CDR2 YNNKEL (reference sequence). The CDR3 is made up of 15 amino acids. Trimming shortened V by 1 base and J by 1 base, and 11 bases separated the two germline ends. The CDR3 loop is CASSQAGERSYEQYF. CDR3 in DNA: TGTGCCAGCAGCCAAGCGGGGGAGCGGTCCTACGAGCAGTACTTC.

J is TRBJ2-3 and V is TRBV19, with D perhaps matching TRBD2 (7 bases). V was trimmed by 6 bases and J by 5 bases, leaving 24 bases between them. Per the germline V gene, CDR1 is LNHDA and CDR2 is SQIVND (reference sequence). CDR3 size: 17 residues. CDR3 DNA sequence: TGTGCCAGTAGCAAAGTAGTGGGCTCCGGGGGGCGAGATACGCAGTATTTT. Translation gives CASSKVVGSGGRDTQYF.

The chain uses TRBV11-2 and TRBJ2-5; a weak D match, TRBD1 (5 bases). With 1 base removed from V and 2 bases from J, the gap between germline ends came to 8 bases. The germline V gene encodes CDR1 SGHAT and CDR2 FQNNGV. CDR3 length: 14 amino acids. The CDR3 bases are TGTGCCAGCAGCTTAGGGACATATCAAGAGACCCAGTACTTC. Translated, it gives CASSLGTYQETQYF.

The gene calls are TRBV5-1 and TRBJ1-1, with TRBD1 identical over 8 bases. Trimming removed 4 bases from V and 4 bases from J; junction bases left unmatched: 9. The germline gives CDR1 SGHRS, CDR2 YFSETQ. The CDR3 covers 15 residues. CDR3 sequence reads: CASSDGTGGFTEAFF. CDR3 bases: TGCGCCAGCAGCGACGGGACAGGTGGGTTCACTGAAGCTTTCTTT.

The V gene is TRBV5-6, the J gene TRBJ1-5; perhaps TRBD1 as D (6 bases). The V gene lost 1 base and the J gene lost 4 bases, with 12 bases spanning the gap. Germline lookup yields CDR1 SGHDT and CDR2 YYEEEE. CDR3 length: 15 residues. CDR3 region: CASSLSQGLNQPQHF. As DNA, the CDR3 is TGTGCCAGCAGCTTGTCACAGGGATTAAATCAGCCCCAGCATTTT.

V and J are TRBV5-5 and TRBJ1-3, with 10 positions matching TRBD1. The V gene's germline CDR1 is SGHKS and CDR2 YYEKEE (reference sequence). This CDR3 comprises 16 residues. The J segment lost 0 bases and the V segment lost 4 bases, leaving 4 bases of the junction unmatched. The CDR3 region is CASSPGQGNSGNTIYF. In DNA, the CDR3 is TGTGCCAGCAGCCCGGGACAGGGGAACTCTGGAAACACCATATATTTT.

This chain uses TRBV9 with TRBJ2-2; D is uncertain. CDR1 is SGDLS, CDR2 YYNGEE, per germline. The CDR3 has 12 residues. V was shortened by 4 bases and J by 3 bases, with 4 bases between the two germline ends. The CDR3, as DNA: TGTGCCAGCAGCCTCGACACCGGGGAGCTGTTTTTT. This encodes CASSLDTGELFF.

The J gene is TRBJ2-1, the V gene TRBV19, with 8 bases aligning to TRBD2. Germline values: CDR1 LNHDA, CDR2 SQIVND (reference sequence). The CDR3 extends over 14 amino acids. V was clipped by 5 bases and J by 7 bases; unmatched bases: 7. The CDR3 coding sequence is TGTGCCAGTAGTCCCCCGGGACTAGAGAATGAGCAGTTCTTC. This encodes CASSPPGLENEQFF. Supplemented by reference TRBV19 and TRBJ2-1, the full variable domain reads DGGITQSPKYLFRKEGQNVTLSCEQNLNHDAMYWYRQDPGQGLRLIYYSQIVNDFQKGDIAEGYSVSREKKESFPLTVTSAQKNPTAFYLCASSPPGLENEQFFGPGTRLTVL.